The 13 T cell receptor beta chains below all came from one sample that was sequenced in a study of cytomegalovirus exposure and HLA in healthy donors. Both 60 Vbeta primers and 13 Jbeta primers went into the PCR. The assay was immunoSEQ multiplex PCR, and TCRdb's table has in-frame clones only and misses some. The sample consists of tens of thousands of clones, 78% of them appearing once. The sample was PBMCs. The receptors here all came from a man aged 35 to 55 in good health and CMV-seronegative.

The chain couples TRBV28 to TRBJ2-4; tentatively, D is TRBD2 (6 bases). Trimming took off 6 bases at V and 7 bases at J, with 10 bases between the two ends. The germline gives CDR1 MDHEN, CDR2 SYDVKM. There are 12 residues in the CDR3. The CDR3 coding sequence is TGTGCCAGCAGCGCGGGACGCAACATTCAGTACTTC. Its protein product is CASSAGRNIQYF.

V is TRBV5-6 and J is TRBJ2-5, with D possibly being TRBD1 (6 bases). The V gene's germline CDR1 is SGHDT and CDR2 YYEEEE. Between the trimmed V and J ends, which lost 4 bases and 5 bases, there was a span of 18 bases. This CDR3 comprises 15 residues. Written as DNA, the CDR3 is TGTGCCAGCAGCCGTCGGACAGACCCGGCGGAGACCCAGTACTTC. It translates to CASSRRTDPAETQYF.

This clone showed up just once. The chain recombines TRBV19 with TRBJ2-2; D remains ambiguous. V shed 4 bases and J shed 1 base, with 4 bases lying between them. Germline V CDR1 and CDR2: LNHDA, SQIVND (reference sequence). The CDR3 has 13 residues. The CDR3 nucleotides are TGTGCCAGTAGTACGTGGAACACCGGGGAGCTGTTTTTT. Residues: CASSTWNTGELFF. Variable domain in full (rest from reference TRBV19 and TRBJ2-2): DGGITQSPKYLFRKEGQNVTLSCEQNLNHDAMYWYRQDPGQGLRLIYYSQIVNDFQKGDIAEGYSVSREKKESFPLTVTSAQKNPTAFYLCASSTWNTGELFFGEGSRLTVL.

The table lists this clone with a count of one. The chain recombines TRBV5-4 with TRBJ2-5; possible D gene TRBD1, 6 bases. The CDR3 sequence is 17 residues long. Germline lookup yields CDR1 SGHNT and CDR2 YYREEE (reference sequence). V was cut by 3 bases and J by 3 bases, with 21 bases left in between. The CDR3 spells CASSSQRDKSSEETQYF. DNA for the CDR3: TGTGCCAGCAGCTCTCAACGGGACAAGTCGTCGGAAGAGACCCAGTACTTC.

This chain uses TRBV28 with TRBJ2-5; possibly TRBD1 for D (6 bases). Germline loops: CDR1 MDHEN, CDR2 SYDVKM. The CDR3 totals 14 residues. The ends were cut back, 8 bases at V and 2 bases at J, with 15 bases in the middle. As DNA, the CDR3 is TGTGCCAGCCGCTGGGGGCAGGGGCAAGAGACCCAGTACTTC. It codes for CASRWGQGQETQYF.

The genes are TRBV19 and TRBJ2-2; TRBD1 matches at 9 bases. The CDR3 is 14 amino acids. CDR1 and CDR2 from the germline V gene are LNHDA and SQIVND (reference sequence). Trimming cost V 9 bases and J 2 bases; bases outside gene matches: 4. The CDR3 reads CASTDRGNTGELFF. CDR3 bases: TGTGCCAGCACGGACAGGGGCAACACCGGGGAGCTGTTTTTT.

This clone appeared once. This chain uses TRBV6-1 with TRBJ2-3; tentatively, D is TRBD2 (6 bases). Germline values: CDR1 MNHNS, CDR2 SASEGT. The CDR3 sequence is 15 residues long. Trimming removed 5 bases from V and 0 bases from J, with 12 bases in between. This CDR3 reads CASSSVAVSTDTQYF. CDR3 coding DNA: TGTGCCAGCAGTTCAGTAGCGGTTAGCACAGATACGCAGTATTTT.

This clone has more than one count but fewer than ten. The chain couples TRBV4-3 to TRBJ1-4, with D unclear. The V end was cut by 1 base, the J end by 8 bases, with 5 bases between. The CDR3 length is 12 residues. Looked up from germline, CDR1 is LGHNA and CDR2 is YSLEER. The CDR3 nucleotides read TGCGCCAGCAGCCAAGCGGGAGAAAAACTGTTTTTT. Translated: CASSQAGEKLFF.

The chain couples TRBV28 to TRBJ2-7, with 8 bases that match TRBD1. The CDR3 is 14 amino acids. Trimming cost V 7 bases and J 3 bases; bases outside gene matches: 8. The V gene's germline CDR1 is MDHEN and CDR2 SYDVKM. CDR3 bases: TGTGCCAGCACCCCTCGGACAGGGAGCTACGAGCAGTACTTC. It yields the protein CASTPRTGSYEQYF.

Only a few counts were recorded for this clone. The V and J genes are TRBV6-6 and TRBJ1-5; D is possibly TRBD1 (6 bases). The germline V and J ends were trimmed by 2 bases and 4 bases, with 12 bases remaining between them. The germline CDR1 and CDR2 sequences are MNHNY and SVGAGI (reference sequence). The CDR3 is made up of 15 amino acids. The CDR3 DNA reads as TGTGCCAGCAGTTACCCACCGGGACATAATCAGCCCCAGCATTTT. Translating it yields CASSYPPGHNQPQHF.

The gene calls are TRBV4-3 and TRBJ2-3; TRBD2 matches at 12 bases. Germline loops: CDR1 LGHNA, CDR2 YSLEER. The V gene end was trimmed by 0 bases and the J gene end by 7 bases; junction bases not matched to a gene: 5. The CDR3 is 16 amino acids. The CDR3 here is CASSQDGLAGGNTQYF. The CDR3 DNA sequence: TGCGCCAGCAGCCAAGATGGCCTAGCGGGAGGGAATACGCAGTATTTT.

This chain links TRBV5-1 with TRBJ2-5, with D unclear. The V gene lost 4 bases and the J gene lost 1 base, with 11 bases spanning the gap. The CDR3 extends over 14 amino acids. CDR1 and CDR2 (germline): SGHRS, YFSETQ. The CDR3 DNA reads TGCGCCAGCAGCCCAGGTGGTGTCCAAGAGACCCAGTACTTC. Translated: CASSPGGVQETQYF.

The chain combines TRBV4-3 with TRBJ1-1; D may be TRBD1 (6 bases). In germline, CDR1 is LGHNA, CDR2 YSLEER. Trimming removed 0 bases from V and 1 base from J, with 12 bases in between. The CDR3 sequence is 16 residues long. For the CDR3, the DNA is TGCGCCAGCAGCCAAGAGGGGGACACATCGAACACTGAAGCTTTCTTT. It encodes CASSQEGDTSNTEAFF.